This T cell receptor beta chain was identified during a study of blood T cell repertoires in COVID-19 (dated by TCRdb to 2018 to 2021). With regard to the full study: Collaborator samples came from the United States, Italy and Spain and covered acute and convalescent phases of COVID-19. Where available, HLA class I and class II types were taken from metadata supplied by the sample provider and were not determined by assay-based typing. The prospective study material was composed of cDNA or gDNA derived from T cells, B-cell-depleted T cells, or PBMCs. Nearly every sample came with metadata listing a de-identified subject ID, COVID-19 status, age in years and sex. A freely available public database, intended as a resource for researchers studying the immune response to SARS-CoV-2, is where the repertoires were released. Samples were obtained from the ongoing ImmuneRACE study (first 160 participants) and from over a thousand subjects provided by 6 global collaborators. Deeply sampled blood TCRbeta repertoires from subjects exposed to, actively infected with, or recovered from COVID-19 were included in the dataset.

The CDR3 runs 15 residues from the cysteine to the phenylalanine. Just CDR3 DNA is preserved here, 45 bases in frame from base 1. Based on the germline V gene, the CDR1 and CDR2 sequences are SGHRS and YFSETQ. Trimming takes 3 bases off V and 3 bases off J; junction bases not matched to a gene: 7. Findings and caveats that apply to the study as a whole: How much clinical and demographic metadata was included differed by source and by participant, and the metadata was provided uncurated.

In Seattle, one collaborating source enrolled patients while the infection was active and tracked those patients longitudinally over the course of disease. The collaborating institutions used their own protocols to collect whole blood in K2EDTA tubes. Collaborator samples were shipped for TCRbeta analysis as frozen whole blood, isolated PBMCs, or DNA extracted from either sample type. The immunoSEQ Assay, a bias-controlled multiplex PCR, was used to amplify TCRbeta CDR3 regions from genomic DNA. In the paper's pipeline: Within the assay, amplification of reference gene primers was used to estimate how many nucleated cells each sample contained. To quantify the absolute abundance of each unique TCRbeta CDR3 rearrangement, sequence reads were collapsed and filtered. For each sample, productive Simpson clonality was calculated by taking the square root of Simpson's diversity index across productive rearrangements. TCRdb's version of the immuneACCESS table is confined to in-frame rearrangements and falls short of the full clone set. An unresolved V gene accounts for under half of the shortfall where checked; the remainder is of unknown origin. V and J calls plus clone size are reproduced from that table; the DNA served to infer D and trimming. The sample table shows roughly 130,000 clones, and 80% to 85% are seen once. Jointly, the top ten make up around 9.5% of the sample.

A remark on this clone: Its antigen target is currently unknown. Per-base quality was not reported, and no clone a single base away is much larger than it.

The sequenced material came from peripheral blood. In this chain, TRBV5-1 is recombined with TRBJ2-7; TRBD1 aligns with 9 central bases. This sequence originates from a man aged 30 to 39 with COVID-19, enrolled during active disease. The CDR3: CASSSGQGNYYEQYF. The base sequence is TGCGCCAGCAGCTCGGGACAGGGAAATTACTACGAGCAGTACTTC. The full variable domain, with segments outside the CDR3 supplied by the reference TRBV5-1 and TRBJ2-7 proteins, appears as KAGVTQTPRYLIKTRGQQVTLSCSPISGHRSVSWYQQTPGQGLQFLFEYFSETQRNKGNFPGRFSGRQFSNSRSEMNVSTLELGDSALYLCASSSGQGNYYEQYFGPGTRLTVT.